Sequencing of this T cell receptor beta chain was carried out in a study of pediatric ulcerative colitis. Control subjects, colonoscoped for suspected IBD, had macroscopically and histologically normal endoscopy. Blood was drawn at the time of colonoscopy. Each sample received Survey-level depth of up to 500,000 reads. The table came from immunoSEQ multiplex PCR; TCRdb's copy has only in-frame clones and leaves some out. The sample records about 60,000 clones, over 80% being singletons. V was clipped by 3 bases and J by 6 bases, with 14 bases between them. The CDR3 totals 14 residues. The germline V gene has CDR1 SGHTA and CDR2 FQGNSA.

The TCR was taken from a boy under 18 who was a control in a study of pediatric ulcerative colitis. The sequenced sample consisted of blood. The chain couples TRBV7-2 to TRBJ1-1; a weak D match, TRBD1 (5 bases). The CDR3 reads CASSFGGSKAEAFF. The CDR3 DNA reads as TGTGCCAGCAGCTTCGGGGGGTCGAAGGCTGAAGCTTTCTTT.